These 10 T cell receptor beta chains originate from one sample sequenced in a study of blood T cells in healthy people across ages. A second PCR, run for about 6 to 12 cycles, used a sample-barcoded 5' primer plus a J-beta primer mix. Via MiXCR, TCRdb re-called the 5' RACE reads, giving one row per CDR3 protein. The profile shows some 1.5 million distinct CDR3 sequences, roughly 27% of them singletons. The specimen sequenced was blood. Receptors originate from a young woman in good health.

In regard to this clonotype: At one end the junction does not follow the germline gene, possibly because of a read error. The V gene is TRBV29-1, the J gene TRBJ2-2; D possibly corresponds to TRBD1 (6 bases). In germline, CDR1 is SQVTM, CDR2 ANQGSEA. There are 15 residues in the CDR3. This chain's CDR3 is CGVNPTGEDTGELFF. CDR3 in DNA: TGCGGCGTGAACCCGACAGGAGAAGACACCGGGGAGCTGTTTTTT.

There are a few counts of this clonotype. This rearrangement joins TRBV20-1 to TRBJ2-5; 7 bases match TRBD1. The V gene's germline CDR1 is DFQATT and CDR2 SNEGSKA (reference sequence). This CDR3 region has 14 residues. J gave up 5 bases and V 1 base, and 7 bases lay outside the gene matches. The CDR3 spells CSARAHRGDETQYF. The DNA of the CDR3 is TGCAGTGCTAGAGCCCACAGGGGCGACGAGACCCAGTACTTC.

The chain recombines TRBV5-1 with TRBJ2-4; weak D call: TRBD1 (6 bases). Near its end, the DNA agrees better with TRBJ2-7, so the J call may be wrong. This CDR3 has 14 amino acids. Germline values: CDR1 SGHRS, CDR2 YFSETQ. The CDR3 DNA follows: TGCGCCAGCAGTACGATTGACAGGTCGGACGAGCAGTACTTC. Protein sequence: CASSTIDRSDEQYF.

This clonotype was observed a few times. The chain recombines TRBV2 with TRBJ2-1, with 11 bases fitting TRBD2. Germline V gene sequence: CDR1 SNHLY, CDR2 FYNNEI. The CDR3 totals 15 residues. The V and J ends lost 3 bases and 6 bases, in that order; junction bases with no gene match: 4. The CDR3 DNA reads TGTGCCAGCAGTGACGTAGCGGGGGGGCTCAATGAGCAGTTCTTC. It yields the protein CASSDVAGGLNEQFF.

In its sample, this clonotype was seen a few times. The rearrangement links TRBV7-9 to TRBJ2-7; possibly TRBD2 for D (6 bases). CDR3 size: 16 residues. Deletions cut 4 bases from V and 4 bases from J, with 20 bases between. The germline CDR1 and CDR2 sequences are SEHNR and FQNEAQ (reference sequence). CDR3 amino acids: CASSSSTGTSRYEQYF. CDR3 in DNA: TGTGCCAGCAGCTCATCTACCGGGACTTCCCGGTACGAGCAGTACTTC.

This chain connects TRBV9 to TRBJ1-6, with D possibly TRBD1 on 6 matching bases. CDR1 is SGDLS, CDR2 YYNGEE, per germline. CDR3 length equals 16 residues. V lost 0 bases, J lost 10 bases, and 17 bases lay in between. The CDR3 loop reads CASSVEGGVVGSPLHF. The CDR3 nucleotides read TGTGCCAGCAGCGTAGAGGGGGGGGTGGTCGGATCACCCCTCCACTTT.

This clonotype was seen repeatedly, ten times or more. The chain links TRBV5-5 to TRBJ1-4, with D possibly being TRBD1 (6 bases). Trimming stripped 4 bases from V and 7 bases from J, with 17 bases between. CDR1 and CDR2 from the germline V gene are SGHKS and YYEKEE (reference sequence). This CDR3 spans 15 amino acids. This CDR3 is CASSGYRGGGEKLFF. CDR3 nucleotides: TGTGCCAGCAGCGGATACAGAGGGGGTGGTGAAAAACTGTTTTTT.

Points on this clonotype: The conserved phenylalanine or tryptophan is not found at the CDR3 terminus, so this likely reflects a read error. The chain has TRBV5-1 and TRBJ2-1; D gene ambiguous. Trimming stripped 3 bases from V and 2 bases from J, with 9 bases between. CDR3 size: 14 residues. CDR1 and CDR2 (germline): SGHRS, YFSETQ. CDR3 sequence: CASSSEATYNEQFC. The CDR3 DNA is TGCGCCAGCAGCTCAGAGGCTACCTACAATGAGCAGTTCTGC.

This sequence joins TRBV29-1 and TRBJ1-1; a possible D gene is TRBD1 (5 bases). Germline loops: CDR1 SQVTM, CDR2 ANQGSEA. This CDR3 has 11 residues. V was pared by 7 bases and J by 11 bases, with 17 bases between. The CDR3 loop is CSARGDEPAFF. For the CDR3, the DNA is TGCAGCGCCCGGGGGGACGAGCCGGCTTTCTTT.

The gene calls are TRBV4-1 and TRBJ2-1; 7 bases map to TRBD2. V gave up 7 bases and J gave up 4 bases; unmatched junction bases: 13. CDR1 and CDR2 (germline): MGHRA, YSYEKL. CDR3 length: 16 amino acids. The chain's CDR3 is CASTPGGLAAYNEQFF. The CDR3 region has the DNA TGCGCCAGCACCCCGGGGGGACTGGCGGCATACAATGAGCAGTTCTTC.